This entry concerns a single TCR beta chain. The antigen is undetermined. The data were taken from a study of T cell responses to AZD1222 COVID-19 vaccine. Study-wide context: Second-dose timings of about 4 or about 12 weeks were pooled.

The method was immunoSEQ multiplex PCR; TCRdb's version includes in-frame clones alone and lacks a portion of them. In the table there are some 120,000 clones, about 88% of which are singletons. Unmatched junction bases numbered 6, after V lost 2 bases and J lost 0 bases. Germline loops: CDR1 MNHNS, CDR2 SASEGT. The CDR3 is made up of 17 amino acids. Study-level points and caveats: Spike-specific TCR breadth and depth went up after people got two AZD1222 doses. Females outnumbered males among donors, who were mostly white British; clonal diversity was possibly underestimated. Repertoires in all cases were sampled only once the peak T cell response had passed.

This specimen consisted of peripheral blood, obtained on day 0 of AZD1222 vaccination. The TCR comes from an adult in good health. The rearrangement joins TRBV6-1 to TRBJ2-3; the match to TRBD2 covers 9 bases. The CDR3 spells CASSEWLAGESTDTQYF. The DNA of the CDR3 is TGTGCCAGCAGTGAATGGTTAGCGGGGGAGAGCACAGATACGCAGTATTTT.